The present T cell receptor beta chain was sequenced within a study of cytomegalovirus exposure and HLA in healthy donors. Produced via immunoSEQ multiplex PCR; TCRdb's table is partial and in-frame only. The sample shows about 150,000 clones, more than 80% of them seen only once. Trimming removed 7 bases from V and 6 bases from J; junction bases left unmatched: 15. This CDR3 region has 17 residues. CDR1 and CDR2 (germline): SGHVS, FQNEAQ. This sequence originates from a woman in her 30s in good health and CMV-seropositive. The sequencing input was PBMCs. The chain carries TRBV7-8 and TRBJ2-2, with 9 bases that match TRBD2. The CDR3 nucleotides read TGTGCCAGCACCGACCTAGTGGGTAGCGGGAGTCCCGGGGAGCTGTTTTTT. It translates to CASTDLVGSGSPGELFF.